One sample yielded the 17 T cell receptor beta chains listed below, sequenced in a study of blood T cell repertoires in COVID-19. Data came from immunoSEQ multiplex PCR; TCRdb stores just in-frame clones and leaves some out. The sample holds tens of thousands of clones; approximately 88% are singletons and the top ten take around 8.3%. The sample was peripheral blood. The receptors originated from a man aged 50 to 59 with acute or convalescent COVID-19.

The V call is TRBV30, the J call TRBJ1-3; TRBD1 might be the D (5 bases). Germline assignment: CDR1 GTSNPN and CDR2 SVGIG (reference sequence). The CDR3 consists of 13 residues. Between the trimmed V and J ends, which lost 1 base and 2 bases, there was a span of 6 bases. This CDR3 is CAWSAGTGNTIYF. In DNA, the CDR3 is TGTGCCTGGAGTGCAGGGACTGGAAACACCATATATTTT.

The chain joins TRBV5-1 to TRBJ1-4; TRBD1 aligns across 7 bases. The CDR3 is 14 amino acids. In germline, CDR1 is SGHRS, CDR2 YFSETQ. J was trimmed by 8 bases and V by 1 base; bases with no gene match: 5. CDR3 coding DNA: TGCGCCAGCAGCTTGACCAGGGGGAACGAAAAACTGTTTTTT. This sequence encodes CASSLTRGNEKLFF.

V is TRBV6-5 and J is TRBJ2-3; 7 bases align to TRBD2. CDR3 length: 14 residues. CDR1 is MNHEY and CDR2 is SVGAGI in the germline V gene. V dropped 6 bases and J dropped 1; count of bases not matched to a gene: 4. CDR3 sequence (DNA): TGTGCCAGCAGGGGAGGGCCCGGCACAGATACGCAGTATTTT. It yields the protein CASRGGPGTDTQYF.

The rearrangement joins TRBV4-2 to TRBJ2-1; 12 bases are a match to TRBD1. This CDR3 is 17 amino acids long. Germline V gene data show CDR1 as LGHNA and CDR2 as YNFKEQ. The J segment lost 9 bases and the V segment lost 2 bases, leaving 11 bases of the junction unmatched. The CDR3, as DNA: TGTGCCAGCAGCCAAAGCTCCGGGACAGGGGGCTTCGGTGAGCAGTTCTTC. Translating gives CASSQSSGTGGFGEQFF.

CDR3 sequence (DNA): TGTGCCAGCAGCCCGGATGAGGGGGCTGAAGCTTTCTTT. Translated: CASSPDEGAEAFF. This chain uses TRBV5-8 with TRBJ1-1, with a possible D match to TRBD1 (6 bases). This CDR3 has 13 residues. In germline, CDR1 is SGHTS, CDR2 YDEGEE. V was clipped by 4 bases and J by 6 bases, with 13 bases between them. Full variable domain (rest looked up from reference TRBV5-8 and TRBJ1-1): EAGVTQSPTHLIKTRGQQATLRCSPISGHTSVYWYQQALGLGLQFLLWYDEGEERNRGNFPPRFSGRQFPNYSSELNVNALELEDSALYLCASSPDEGAEAFFGQGTRLTVV.

The V call is TRBV5-1, the J call TRBJ2-3, with D possibly TRBD2 on 6 matching bases. V was shortened by 4 bases and J by 0 bases, with 15 bases between the two germline ends. Looked up from germline, CDR1 is SGHRS and CDR2 is YFSETQ. CDR3 length: 16 residues. CDR3 protein: CASSKITSSSTDTQYF. DNA for the CDR3: TGCGCCAGCAGCAAAATCACTAGCTCCAGCACAGATACGCAGTATTTT.

The rearrangement links TRBV7-2 to TRBJ2-7, with D unresolved. The CDR3 is 12 residues long. V lost 1 base and J 6 bases, leaving 7 bases between the germline ends. Germline loops: CDR1 SGHTA, CDR2 FQGNSA. CDR3 protein: CASSLGAPEQYF. The CDR3 DNA is TGTGCCAGCAGCTTAGGGGCCCCCGAGCAGTACTTC.

DNA for the CDR3: TGTGCCAGCAGCCAAGTTTCCCCTACTAGCGGGGGGGCCACAGATACGCAGTATTTT. Translation: CASSQVSPTSGGATDTQYF. The V and J genes are TRBV3-1 (or the pseudogene TRBV3-2) and TRBJ2-3; TRBD2 matches 13 bases. Per germline, CDR1 LGHDT and CDR2 YNNKEL (reference sequence). The CDR3 covers 19 residues. The V and J ends lost 1 base and 2 bases, in that order; junction bases with no gene match: 9.

This clone has a handful of counts. The chain uses TRBV3-1 (or the pseudogene TRBV3-2) and TRBJ2-1; unclear D gene. V dropped 1 base and J dropped 7 bases, with 11 bases sitting between them. Germline CDR1 and CDR2: LGHDT and YNNKEL (reference sequence). This CDR3 is 14 amino acids long. CDR3 amino acids: CASSQGIEANEQFF. CDR3 coding DNA: TGTGCCAGCAGCCAAGGAATTGAAGCAAATGAGCAGTTCTTC.

This chain links TRBV11-3 with TRBJ2-2; 14 bases map to TRBD2. The CDR3 covers 16 residues. Germline CDR1 SGHNT, CDR2 YENEEA. With V trimmed by 5 bases and J by 4 bases, 3 bases remained unmatched. CDR3 nucleotides: TGTGCCAGCAGCGGGGGACTAGCGGGAGTCACCGGGGAGCTGTTTTTT. Protein product: CASSGGLAGVTGELFF.

CDR3 sequence (DNA): TGTGCCAGCAGCCAGGATCGGAGGCTAGGAGGCAATCAGCCCCAGCATTTT. This codes for CASSQDRRLGGNQPQHF. The V and J genes are TRBV3-1 (or the pseudogene TRBV3-2) and TRBJ1-5, with D unresolved. V was pared by 3 bases and J by 2 bases, with 17 bases between. The CDR3 runs 17 residues. CDR1 is LGHDT and CDR2 is YNNKEL in the germline V gene (reference sequence).

The chain carries TRBV5-1 and TRBJ1-1; D unresolved. Trimming cost V 0 bases and J 2 bases, with 8 bases left between them. This CDR3 contains 14 residues. CDR1 and CDR2 (germline): SGHRS, YFSETQ. The CDR3: CASSLGAHNTEAFF. In DNA, the CDR3 is TGCGCCAGCAGCTTGGGGGCGCATAACACTGAAGCTTTCTTT.

The chain joins TRBV28 to TRBJ1-5; no firm D call. Germline CDR1 MDHEN, CDR2 SYDVKM. V lost 3 bases, J lost 5 bases, and 14 bases lay in between. The CDR3 sequence is 15 residues long. The CDR3 region is CASSFLSQSYQPQHF. CDR3 nucleotide sequence: TGTGCCAGCAGTTTTTTAAGTCAGTCCTATCAGCCCCAGCATTTT.

The chain is built from TRBV2 and TRBJ1-2; 8 nucleotides line up with TRBD1. The germline CDR1 and CDR2 sequences are SNHLY and FYNNEI. The junction had 8 bases not matched to a gene; V was cut back by 7 bases and J by 7 bases. The CDR3 has 13 residues. The CDR3 region is CASIRQGAGGYTF. CDR3 coding DNA: TGTGCCAGCATACGGCAGGGGGCAGGTGGCTACACCTTC.

The rearrangement joins TRBV25-1 to TRBJ1-6, with 9 bases aligning to TRBD1. V lost 6 bases, J lost 7 bases, and 4 bases stayed unmatched. This CDR3 has 14 amino acids. Looked up from germline, CDR1 is MGHDK and CDR2 is SYGVNS. The CDR3 DNA reads TGTGCCAGCAGCTGGGACAGGGACAATTCACCCCTCCACTTT. This translates into CASSWDRDNSPLHF.

CDR3 sequence reads: CSVDPSTDTQYF. The CDR3 nucleotides read TGCAGCGTTGATCCAAGCACAGATACGCAGTATTTT. The chain employs TRBV29-1 and TRBJ2-3; no reliable D call. The CDR3 is made up of 12 amino acids. Deletions cut 3 bases from V and 0 bases from J, with 4 bases between. Germline V lookup: CDR1 SQVTM, CDR2 ANQGSEA.

The rearrangement uses TRBV5-6 and TRBJ1-1, with D possibly matching TRBD1 (5 bases). V lost 4 bases and J lost 4, with 17 bases in between. The CDR3 runs to 15 residues. Germline loops: CDR1 SGHDT, CDR2 YYEEEE. This CDR3 reads CASSQIDSERTEAFF. The CDR3 bases are TGTGCCAGCAGCCAAATAGACAGTGAACGCACTGAAGCTTTCTTT. Complete variable domain (other parts from reference TRBV5-6 and TRBJ1-1): DAGVTQSPTHLIKTRGQQVTLRCSPKSGHDTVSWYQQALGQGPQFIFQYYEEEERQRGNFPDRFSGHQFPNYSSELNVNALLLGDSALYLCASSQIDSERTEAFFGQGTRLTVV.